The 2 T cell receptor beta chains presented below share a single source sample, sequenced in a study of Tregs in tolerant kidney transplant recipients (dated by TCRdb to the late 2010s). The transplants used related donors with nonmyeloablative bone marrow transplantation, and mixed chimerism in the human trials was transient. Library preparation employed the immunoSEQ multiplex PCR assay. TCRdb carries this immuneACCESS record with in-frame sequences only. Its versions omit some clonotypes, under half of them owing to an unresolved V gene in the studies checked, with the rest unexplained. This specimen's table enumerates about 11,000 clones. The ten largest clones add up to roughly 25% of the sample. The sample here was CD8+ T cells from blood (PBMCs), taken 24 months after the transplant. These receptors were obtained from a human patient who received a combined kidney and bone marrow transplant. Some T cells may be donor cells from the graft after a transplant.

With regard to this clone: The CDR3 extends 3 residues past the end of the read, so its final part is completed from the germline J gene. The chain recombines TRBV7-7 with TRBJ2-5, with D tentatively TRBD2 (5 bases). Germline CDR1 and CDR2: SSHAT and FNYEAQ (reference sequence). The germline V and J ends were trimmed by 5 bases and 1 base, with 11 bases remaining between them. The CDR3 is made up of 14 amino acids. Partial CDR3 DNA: TGTGCCAGCAGCGAGGGCCTTCGCCAAGAGACC. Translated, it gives CASSEGLRQET. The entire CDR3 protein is CASSEGLRQETQYF.

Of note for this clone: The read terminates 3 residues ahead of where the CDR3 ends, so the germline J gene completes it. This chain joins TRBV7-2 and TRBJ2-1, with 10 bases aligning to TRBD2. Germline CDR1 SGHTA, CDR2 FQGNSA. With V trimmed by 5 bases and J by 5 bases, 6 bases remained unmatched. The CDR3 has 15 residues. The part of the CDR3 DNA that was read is TGTGCCAGCAGCCCCACTAGCGGGATAAACAATGAG. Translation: CASSPTSGINNE. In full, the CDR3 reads CASSPTSGINNEQFF.